The 27 T cell receptor beta chains below come from one sample, sequenced in a study of T-cell reconstitution after alpha-beta-depleted transplantation in children. Unique molecular identifiers were used in preparing the TCRbeta library. From the PCR reads, TCRdb called clonotypes with MiXCR, one entry per CDR3 protein. The repertoire holds nearly 350,000 distinct CDR3 sequences, with about 16% as singletons. The sequencing here drew on PBMCs, mostly from graft donor cells, taken 360 days after TCRalphabeta/CD19-depleted stem cell transplant. The receptors derive from a male patient aged 2 to 9 who had a stem cell transplant for acute lymphoblastic leukemia, so the T cells may come from the graft donor.

This clonotype came up once. The V call is TRBV23-1, the J call TRBJ2-7, with 10 bases identical to TRBD2. TRBV23-1 is identified as an open reading frame with a role that is uncertain. The V segment lost 0 bases and the J segment 0 bases; nucleotides outside the gene matches: 5. The CDR3 sequence is 17 residues long. CDR3 in DNA: TGCGCCAGCAGTCAATCCCTACTAGCGGGAAGCTCCTACGAGCAGTACTTC. Translated, it gives CASSQSLLAGSSYEQYF.

This chain uses TRBV13 with TRBJ2-7, with D possibly TRBD2 on 5 matching bases. Trimming removed 4 bases at V and 2 bases at J, with 12 bases between. CDR1 and CDR2 (germline): PRHDT, FYEKMQ (reference sequence). This CDR3 spans 14 amino acids. The CDR3 region is CASSSLSETYEQYF. DNA of the CDR3: TGTGCCAGCAGCTCCCTTAGCGAGACCTACGAGCAGTACTTC.

V and J are TRBV12-3 or TRBV12-4 and TRBJ1-5; D gene uncertain. Trimming removed 6 bases from V and 5 bases from J, with 11 bases in between. The CDR3 is 13 amino acids. CDR3 DNA sequence: TGTGCCAGCAGCGATAGGCCGGATCAGCCCCAGCATTTT. Translation gives CASSDRPDQPQHF.

As to this clonotype: The conserved final phenylalanine or tryptophan is absent from the CDR3, which likely points to a read error. The chain recombines TRBV11-2 with TRBJ1-4, with TRBD1 as a possible D gene (6 bases). Germline CDR1 SGHAT, CDR2 FQNNGV. V was cut by 5 bases and J by 8 bases, with 18 bases left in between. The CDR3 runs 15 residues. The CDR3 nucleotides read TGTGCCAGCAGCGAAAGCCAGGGGACGGGGGAAAAACTGTTTTAT. Translation: CASSESQGTGEKLFY.

This clonotype was seen a few times. J is TRBJ2-7 and V is TRBV4-3, with D possibly being TRBD2 (5 bases). The ends were cut back, 4 bases at V and 4 bases at J, with 17 bases in the middle. This CDR3 comprises 15 residues. CDR1 and CDR2 (germline): LGHNA, YSLEER. CDR3 nucleotide sequence: TGCGCCAGCAGCCCCTCTTCGGGGTCTGGGTACGAGCAGTACTTC. Amino acid sequence: CASSPSSGSGYEQYF.

The CDR3 reads CASSPELAGISYNEQFF. In DNA, the CDR3 is TGTGCCAGCAGCCCCGAACTAGCGGGGATCTCCTACAATGAGCAGTTCTTC. The genes are TRBV3-1 and TRBJ2-1; 10 nucleotides line up with TRBD2. J lost 0 bases, V lost 4 bases, and 6 bases had no gene match. The CDR3 consists of 17 residues. The germline V gene has CDR1 LGHDT and CDR2 YNNKEL (reference sequence).

The rearrangement links TRBV27 to TRBJ2-1; 10 bases line up with TRBD2. The V gene end was trimmed by 3 bases and the J gene end by 6 bases; junction bases not matched to a gene: 8. This CDR3 comprises 16 residues. Germline assignment: CDR1 MNHEY and CDR2 SMNVEV (reference sequence). The CDR3 DNA reads TGTGCCAGCAGTTTGGGTGGACTAGCGGTTCCCAATGAGCAGTTCTTC. Translation: CASSLGGLAVPNEQFF.

This clonotype turned up a few times. The chain links TRBV27 to TRBJ2-1, with 9 bases aligning to TRBD2. Germline-derived CDR1 and CDR2 are MNHEY and SMNVEV (reference sequence). CDR3 length: 13 residues. J gave up 5 bases and V 8 bases, and 4 bases lay outside the gene matches. CDR3 sequence (DNA): TGTGCCAGCCGAAGACTAGCGGACAATGAGCAGTTCTTC. Encoded protein: CASRRLADNEQFF.

V gene TRBV9 combines with J gene TRBJ1-5; D is perhaps TRBD1 (6 bases). V was shortened by 0 bases and J by 6 bases, with 13 bases between the two germline ends. CDR1 and CDR2 (germline): SGDLS, YYNGEE. This CDR3 region has 15 residues. The CDR3 sequence is CASSVEGGQGQPQHF. The DNA for the CDR3 is TGTGCCAGCAGCGTAGAAGGGGGGCAGGGTCAGCCCCAGCATTTT.

The chain links TRBV12-3 or TRBV12-4 to TRBJ2-3; 8 bases are a match to TRBD2. Germline trimming cut 6 bases from V and 6 bases from J; bases unmatched to any gene: 5. The CDR3 runs to 13 residues. CDR3 DNA: TGTGCCAGCAGACAAAGACTAGCGGATACGCAGTATTTT. Protein sequence: CASRQRLADTQYF.

The rearrangement joins TRBV5-1 to TRBJ1-6, with 9 bases lining up with TRBD1. This CDR3 spans 17 amino acids. Trimming removed 4 bases from V and 0 bases from J; junction bases left unmatched: 5. Germline CDR1 SGHRS, CDR2 YFSETQ. CDR3 DNA sequence: TGCGCCAGCAGCCGGACAGGGGACCTCTCCTATAATTCACCCCTCCACTTT. As protein: CASSRTGDLSYNSPLHF.

This clonotype has only a few counts. The chain uses TRBV4-2 and TRBJ2-7; D is perhaps TRBD2 (5 bases). Per germline, CDR1 LGHNA and CDR2 YNFKEQ. Trimming took 6 bases from V and 2 from J, leaving 17 bases between them. The CDR3 contains 15 residues. CDR3 coding DNA: TGTGCCAGCAGTCCAATTAAAGGAGGCCCCTACGAGCAGTACTTC. Translating gives CASSPIKGGPYEQYF.

This clonotype turned up a few times. V gene TRBV12-3 or TRBV12-4 combines with J gene TRBJ2-1; TRBD2 matches 11 bases. V was clipped by 5 bases and J by 5 bases; unmatched bases: 8. This CDR3 is built from 16 residues. The CDR3 spells CASSPRLAGSDNEQFF. CDR3 DNA: TGTGCCAGCAGTCCCCGACTAGCGGGGTCTGACAATGAGCAGTTCTTC.

The CDR3, as DNA: TGTGCCAGCAGCTTAATCACAGCGGGCCTCCCTACGAACACCGGGGAGCTGTTTTTT. The encoded protein is CASSLITAGLPTNTGELFF. The chain is built from TRBV7-9 and TRBJ2-2; TRBD2 might be the D (6 bases). CDR3 size: 19 residues. Trimming left V 2 bases short and J 0 bases short, with 19 bases between. Germline CDR1 reads SEHNR; CDR2 reads FQNEAQ (reference sequence).

This clonotype occurred a few times. The chain combines TRBV6-1 with TRBJ1-6; 8 bases agree with TRBD1. The CDR3 length is 17 residues. The trim removed 6 bases at V and 0 bases at J, leaving 7 bases unmatched. Germline CDR1 MNHNS, CDR2 SASEGT. CDR3 sequence reads: CASRETGGISYNSPLHF. The CDR3 DNA reads as TGTGCCAGCAGGGAAACAGGGGGAATCTCCTATAATTCACCCCTCCACTTT.

In its sample, this clonotype was seen a few times. The rearrangement links TRBV7-2 to TRBJ1-3; D is unclear. V shed 5 bases and J shed 4 bases, with 9 bases lying between them. CDR3 length: 13 amino acids. Germline CDR1 is SGHTA and CDR2 is FQGNSA. CDR3 DNA: TGTGCCAGCAGCCAAAACATCGGAAACACCATATATTTT. This gives the protein CASSQNIGNTIYF.

This clonotype was counted at least ten times. V gene TRBV4-3 combines with J gene TRBJ2-7; 7 bases fit TRBD2. CDR1 is LGHNA and CDR2 is YSLEER in the germline V gene. The ends lost 0 bases at V and 2 bases at J; junction bases unmatched: 4. The CDR3 runs to 15 residues. CDR3 DNA: TGCGCCAGCAGCCAAGATTGGCGGGGGACCTACGAGCAGTACTTC. It codes for CASSQDWRGTYEQYF.

The chain links TRBV7-8 to TRBJ2-7; 13 bases line up with TRBD2. V shed 1 base, J shed 2 bases, and the junction held 5 bases outside the gene matches. The germline gives CDR1 SGHVS, CDR2 FQNEAQ. The CDR3 has 17 amino acids. The CDR3 DNA reads TGTGCCAGCAGCTTAGGACTAGCGGGAGGATCCCCCTACGAGCAGTACTTC. Residues: CASSLGLAGGSPYEQYF.

This clonotype was counted between two and nine times. This sequence joins TRBV6-1 and TRBJ2-5, with 14 positions matching TRBD2. V trimming: 4 bases; J trimming: 4 bases; junction bases outside the gene matches: 8. Germline loops: CDR1 MNHNS, CDR2 SASEGT. CDR3 size: 17 residues. The CDR3 nucleotides read TGTGCCAGCAGTGGACTAGCGGGAGGGCCTTTTAGAGAGACCCAGTACTTC. Translating gives CASSGLAGGPFRETQYF.

The V call is TRBV12-3 or TRBV12-4, the J call TRBJ1-2; TRBD1 matches 7 bases. The trim removed 5 bases at V and 4 bases at J, leaving 7 bases unmatched. The length of the CDR3 is 14 residues. The CDR3 reads CASSRQGWGYGYTF. In nucleotides, the CDR3 is TGTGCCAGCAGTAGACAGGGTTGGGGCTATGGCTACACCTTC.

V usage is TRBV25-1 and J usage is TRBJ2-7, with D possibly matching TRBD1 (8 bases). Trimming pared 0 bases from V and 7 bases from J, leaving 19 bases between. The CDR3 runs to 16 residues. CDR1 and CDR2 from the germline V gene are MGHDK and SYGVNS. The CDR3 loop reads CASSEYFSTGEGEQYF. The CDR3 DNA sequence: TGTGCCAGCAGTGAATATTTCTCGACAGGGGAGGGGGAGCAGTACTTC.

This clonotype was observed a handful of times. V is TRBV28 and J is TRBJ2-7, with 14 bases identical to TRBD2. The V gene's germline CDR1 is MDHEN and CDR2 SYDVKM. V was pared by 4 bases and J by 2 bases, with 22 bases of the junction left unmatched. The CDR3 covers 22 residues. CDR3 bases: TGTGCCAGCAGTTGTGGCCACTTCGGACTAGCGGGAGGCCGAAGGAGGACCTACGAGCAGTACTTC. It yields the protein CASSCGHFGLAGGRRRTYEQYF. Using reference TRBV28 and TRBJ2-7 for the parts outside the CDR3, the full variable domain is DVKVTQSSRYLVKRTGEKVFLECVQDMDHENMFWYRQDPGLGLRLIYFSYDVKMKEKGDIPEGYSVSREKKERFSLILESASTNQTSMYLCASSCGHFGLAGGRRRTYEQYFGPGTRLTVT.

The chain combines TRBV6-1 with TRBJ2-3, with 7 bases fitting TRBD1. The ends lost 6 bases at V and 6 bases at J; junction bases unmatched: 9. This CDR3 contains 14 residues. CDR1 is MNHNS, CDR2 SASEGT, per germline. The CDR3 spells CASRRTGGLDTQYF. The CDR3 DNA reads TGTGCCAGCAGGAGGACAGGCGGCTTGGATACGCAGTATTTT.

This rearrangement joins TRBV12-3 or TRBV12-4 to TRBJ2-5; D is ambiguous. V lost 5 bases and J lost 2, with 15 bases in between. The CDR3 is made up of 15 amino acids. In nucleotides, the CDR3 is TGTGCCAGCAGTCTCTTCGTAAGTCCTCAAGAGACCCAGTACTTC. Translated, it gives CASSLFVSPQETQYF.

This clonotype was counted at least ten times. The chain combines TRBV12-3 or TRBV12-4 with TRBJ2-5, with a weak D call TRBD2 (6 bases). The V gene lost 6 bases and the J gene lost 4 bases, with 15 bases spanning the gap. This CDR3 has 14 amino acids. CDR3 residues: CASSHGGRRETQYF. CDR3 sequence (DNA): TGTGCCAGCAGCCACGGAGGGCGGCGAGAGACCCAGTACTTC.

On this clonotype itself: Just one base apart from a much larger clone, this may be a read error. This sequence joins TRBV28 and TRBJ2-5; either TRBD1 or TRBD2 may supply D (5 bases each). The CDR3 is 13 residues long. Trimming cost V 3 bases and J 5 bases, with 10 bases left between them. Germline-derived CDR1 and CDR2 are MDHEN and SYDVKM. The CDR3 DNA is TGTGCCAGCAGTTTTCAGGGAGTGGAGACCCAGTACTTC. As protein: CASSFQGVETQYF. The variable domain in full, with the rest retrieved from reference TRBV28 and TRBJ2-5, is DVKVTQSSRYLVKRTGEKVFLECVQDMDHENMFWYRQDPGLGLRLIYFSYDVKMKEKGDIPEGYSVSREKKERFSLILESASTNQTSMYLCASSFQGVETQYFGPGTRLLVL.

This sequence joins TRBV5-6 and TRBJ2-3, with D hard to call. Trimming left V 4 bases short and J 4 bases short, with 7 bases between. The CDR3 runs to 12 residues. Germline CDR1 and CDR2: SGHDT and YYEEEE. CDR3 nucleotides: TGTGCCAGCAGCCCCGACGCAGATACGCAGTATTTT. Amino acids: CASSPDADTQYF.